This T cell receptor beta chain was captured by sequencing in a study of cytomegalovirus exposure and HLA in healthy donors. A multiplex PCR was run with 60 Vbeta primers and 13 Jbeta primers. Sequencing used immunoSEQ multiplex PCR; TCRdb keeps in-frame clones, though not all of them. The sample has around 140,000 clones; more than 70% are singletons. The sequence was obtained from a male donor in good health and CMV-seronegative. Sequencing input: PBMCs.

The CDR3 DNA reads as TGTGCCATCAGTGAACCCGGGTTGGGTTACAATGAGCAGTTCTTC. It codes for CAISEPGLGYNEQFF. The chain carries TRBV10-3 and TRBJ2-1; D uncertain. Looked up from germline, CDR1 is ENHRY and CDR2 is SYGVKD. V shed 3 bases and J shed 4 bases, with 13 bases lying between them. The CDR3 sequence is 15 residues long.